This TCR beta chain was sequenced for a study of cytomegalovirus exposure and HLA in healthy donors. CDR1 is LNHDA and CDR2 is SQIVND in the germline V gene (reference sequence). After removal of 1 base from V and 5 bases from J, the junction contained 6 bases not matched to a gene. CDR3 size: 16 residues. On this clone: Its target is not known.

Both 60 Vbeta primers and 13 Jbeta primers went into the PCR. Here immunoSEQ multiplex PCR was the method, and the copy in TCRdb shows in-frame clones only, minus some. The table lists 95,000 to 100,000 clones, roughly 79% of them singletons. Overall study results and limits: When a later analysis compared HLA-associated TCR beta chains with equally common others, the HLA-associated chains turned out to be more clonally expanded and to have lower generation probabilities. Across HLA loci, a later analysis found differing TCR association rates, with DRB1 most and HLA-C fewest.

The receptor comes from a woman aged 35 to 49 in good health and CMV-seronegative. The gene calls are TRBV19 and TRBJ2-1, with 9 nucleotides matching TRBD2. Material for sequencing was PBMCs. CDR3 sequence: CASSIGGGGADNEQFF. The CDR3 bases are TGTGCCAGTAGTATAGGAGGCGGGGGGGCCGACAATGAGCAGTTCTTC.